A selection of T cell receptor beta chains follows, all from one sample in a study of vaccination and CD4 T cells after COVID-19. TCRdb reprocessed the PCR reads via MiXCR and lists one record per CDR3 protein. The sample includes about 23,000 distinct CDR3 sequences, around three fifths of them seen just once. The antigens of these receptors remain unknown. The sequenced sample consisted of CD4+ T cells from blood, cultured in vitro. Receptors originate from a human donor who had recovered from COVID-19. Both conserved end residues are part of each CDR3. Clone size, where shown, is once, few, many, or a class for clones that have expanded.

V gene	J gene	clone size	CDR3 protein
TRBV5-4	TRBJ1-2	few	CASSKPGSYGYTF
TRBV7-6	TRBJ2-5	NA	CASSLDRARGETQYF
TRBV10-1	TRBJ1-1	few	CASRYQGFYTEAFF
TRBV6-5	TRBJ2-5	few	CASSYRTGTTQTQYF
TRBV10-3	TRBJ2-1	NA	CATLQSGEEQFF
TRBV6-2/TRBV6-3	TRBJ1-5	NA	CASSYSTPNQPQHF
TRBV5-4	TRBJ1-2	NA	CASSSQGASFGYTF
TRBV19	TRBJ1-2	NA	CASRPGQGRFGYTF
TRBV30	TRBJ1-1	NA	CAWSGRQSREAFF
TRBV20-1	TRBJ2-3	few	CSATPGRGSTDTQYF
TRBV7-2	TRBJ2-3	NA	CASSSRGTTNTDTQYF
TRBV27	TRBJ1-2	NA	CASSTTTGGYTF
TRBV20-1	TRBJ2-7	few	CSAKIPAGVYEQYF
TRBV12-3/TRBV12-4	TRBJ2-2	NA	CASSLAPNAGELFF
TRBV6-5	TRBJ1-1	NA	CASSYVQGVNTEAFF
TRBV7-2	TRBJ2-7	NA	CASSLVTSGSKGLEQYF
TRBV7-9	TRBJ1-5	NA	CASSRDRGGQPQHF